The 6 T cell receptor beta chains listed next were all sequenced from one sample in a study of beta chain features in type 1 diabetes. cDNA synthesis used the whole RNA isolate, giving expressed TCRB sequences. Profiling relied on immunoSEQ multiplex PCR, and the TCRdb table lists in-frame clones only, not all of them. Of around 160,000 clones in the sample, under 60% were seen once. Sequences were obtained from Tregs from blood. The receptors shown here come from a young man in good health.

The rearrangement joins TRBV15 to TRBJ1-4; unclear D gene. CDR1 LNHNV and CDR2 YYDKDF come from the germline V gene (reference sequence). This CDR3 has 17 amino acids. With 1 base removed from V and 7 bases from J, the gap between germline ends came to 19 bases. CDR3 loop: CATSRGVGEPRREKLFF. CDR3 sequence (DNA): TGTGCCACCAGCAGAGGGGTAGGAGAGCCTAGGCGTGAAAAACTGTTTTTT. The full variable domain, in which reference TRBV15 and TRBJ1-4 provide the parts outside the CDR3, is DAMVIQNPRYQVTQFGKPVTLSCSQTLNHNVMYWYQQKSSQAPKLLFHYYDKDFNNEADTPDNFQSRRPNTSFCFLDIRSPGLGDTAMYLCATSRGVGEPRREKLFFGSGTQLSVL.

The chain has TRBV7-2 and TRBJ1-1, with 11 bases that match TRBD1. Germline values: CDR1 SGHTA, CDR2 FQGNSA. This CDR3 spans 13 amino acids. V lost 5 bases and J lost 7; bases outside the gene matches: 3. Written as DNA, the CDR3 is TGTGCCAGCAGCCTTGGGACAGGGGGTGAAGCTTTCTTT. Translation gives CASSLGTGGEAFF.

This rearrangement joins TRBV5-3 to TRBJ2-1, with TRBD2 as a possible D gene (6 bases). TRBV5-3 is recorded as an ORF, its role being uncertain. CDR3 length equals 19 residues. Trimming removed 4 bases from V and 0 bases from J, with 23 bases in between. CDR3 loop: CARSGILARAEFSYNEQFF. DNA for the CDR3: TGTGCCAGAAGCGGAATACTAGCACGGGCTGAATTCTCCTACAATGAGCAGTTCTTC.

The chain has TRBV6-5 and TRBJ1-2, with a weak D call TRBD1 (5 bases). CDR1 and CDR2 from the germline V gene are MNHEY and SVGAGI. V gave up 2 bases and J gave up 5 bases, with 15 bases separating them. The CDR3 consists of 15 residues. The CDR3 nucleotides are TGTGCCAGCAGTTACGGGGGGGTCTCGGGGTATGGCTACACCTTC. Translating it yields CASSYGGVSGYGYTF.

CDR3 residues: CASSPGQSFEAFF. CDR3 in DNA: TGTGCCAGCAGCCCTGGACAGAGCTTCGAAGCTTTCTTT. This chain joins TRBV11-2 and TRBJ1-1; D perhaps matches TRBD1 (6 bases). The V end was cut by 5 bases, the J end by 8 bases, with 15 bases between. Germline-derived CDR1 and CDR2 are SGHAT and FQNNGV. CDR3 length: 13 amino acids. The variable domain in full, with the rest retrieved from reference TRBV11-2 and TRBJ1-1, is EAGVAQSPRYKIIEKRQSVAFWCNPISGHATLYWYQQILGQGPKLLIQFQNNGVVDDSQLPKDRFSAERLKGVDSTLKIQPAKLEDSAVYLCASSPGQSFEAFFGQGTRLTVV.

This clone was seen more than once but under ten times. The chain joins TRBV19 to TRBJ2-1, with 9 bases fitting TRBD1. The junction had 3 bases not matched to a gene; V was cut back by 5 bases and J by 4 bases. The CDR3 consists of 14 residues. Germline V gene sequence: CDR1 LNHDA, CDR2 SQIVND (reference sequence). The CDR3 here is CASSFGQGYNEQFF. The DNA for the CDR3 is TGTGCCAGTAGTTTTGGACAGGGGTACAATGAGCAGTTCTTC.